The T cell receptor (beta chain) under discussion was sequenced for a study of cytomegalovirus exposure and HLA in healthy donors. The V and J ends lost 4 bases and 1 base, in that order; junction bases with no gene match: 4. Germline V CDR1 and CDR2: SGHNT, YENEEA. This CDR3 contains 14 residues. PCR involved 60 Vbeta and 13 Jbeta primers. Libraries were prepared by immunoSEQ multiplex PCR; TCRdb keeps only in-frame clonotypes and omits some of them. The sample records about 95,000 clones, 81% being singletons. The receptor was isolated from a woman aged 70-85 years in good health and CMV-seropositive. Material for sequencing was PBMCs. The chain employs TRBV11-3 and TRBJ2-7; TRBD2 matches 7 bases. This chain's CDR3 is CASSYSGSSYEQYF. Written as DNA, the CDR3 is TGTGCCAGCAGCTATAGCGGGTCATCCTACGAGCAGTACTTC.